This entry features one T cell receptor beta chain sequence. Its antigen specificity is not known. No clone much larger than this one lies a single base away; base qualities are absent. The CDR3 covers 14 residues, taking in both the cysteine and the phenylalanine. Here the CDR3 DNA is all that survives: 42 bases in frame from base 1. In the germline V gene, CDR1 corresponds to LGHNA and CDR2 to YSLEER. The trim is 1 base for V and 3 bases for J, with a gap of 10 bases between the germline ends. This record comes from a study of beta chain features in type 1 diabetes (dated by TCRdb to between 2018 and 2020). About the full investigation: Patients and healthy donors did not differ in mean age, gender distribution, total cell number or subset yield. A total of under 120,000,000 sorted cells were examined across all samples, and RNA yield correlated strongly with the number of cells per subset. The study compared TCRB repertoires of sorted circulating CD4+ T cell subsets between recently diagnosed type 1 diabetes patients and matched healthy donors. Naive and central memory subsets were obtained from all 30 or so donors, but regulatory and stem cell-like memory subsets were isolated from only 8 patients and about 8 healthy donors. Points the paper makes about the study in general: Because the HLA sub-analyses included only small numbers of individuals, any influence of HLA type on TCRB rearrangement was left unresolved. A moderate but significant shortening of TCRB CDR3 length was observed in type 1 diabetes patients in all four CD4+ subsets. Naive, central memory and regulatory TCRB repertoires appeared more similar among patients than among healthy donors. At VDJ recombination sites, type 1 diabetes patients had fewer insertions and more deleted nucleotides, which implies abnormalities in thymic rearrangement. Because cDNA rather than genomic DNA was sequenced, highly expressing activated cells could have been over-represented, although no difference in activation and CD3 levels was found between groups. Shorter templates might have been favored by PCR, but patient and control samples were amplified and corrected together, so both groups would have been affected equally by any skew.

Each donor gave one peripheral blood draw, roughly 0.11 L on average, collected into heparinised tubes. Naive, central memory, regulatory and stem cell-like memory CD4+ T cells were sorted on a BD FACSAria II using a panel including CD45RO, CCR7, CD25, CD127, CD95 and CD27. A purity above 95% was achieved for all sorted populations. PBMCs were isolated immediately by Lymphoprep density gradient centrifugation and stained directly without culture. So that batch effects would be minimized, each experiment stained and sorted samples in pairs, pairing one healthy donor with one patient. The entire isolated RNA was reverse transcribed using the High Capacity cDNA Reverse Transcription Kit, and thus expressed TCRB transcripts were sequenced. Deep immunoSEQ sequencing was performed on naive, central memory and regulatory T cell samples, with an average of roughly 4 million total reads per sample. After sorted cells were lysed in RLT buffer, RNA was extracted with DNase-treated RNeasy Micro or Mini kits, with the choice depending on cell number. Each cell subset was processed on its own to prevent cross-contamination, while patient and healthy donor samples were processed together. The immunoSEQ multiplex PCR was used to amplify TCRB sequences from cDNA, yielding 87-bp fragments that span the CDR3 region. The amplicons were sequenced using the Illumina HiSeq platform. The source study handled its data this way. Synthetic template baselines were used to correct PCR bias computationally, reads within Hamming distance 2 were collapsed together, and singletons that could not be merged were discarded. Reads were aligned against IMGT to assign V, D and J genes, CDR3 length and insertions or deletions at six rearrangement sites. Clonotype counts were normalized to sorted cell number within each subset before computing true diversity and Gini coefficients with the tcR R package. The overlap coefficient, calculated on TCRB nucleotide sequences, was used to quantify repertoire sharing. This immuneACCESS table, as held by TCRdb, lists in-frame sequences with V and J called but not all clones. Of the missing ones, under half trace to an unresolved V gene in checked studies; the others have no known cause. For V, J and clone size, that table is used; D and trimming come from the DNA. The sample table records fewer than 150,000 clones; less than 9% of these occur just once. The ten most abundant clones make up about 1.4% of the sample.

The receptor chain draws on TRBV4-3 and TRBJ2-7; a weak D assignment points to TRBD1 (6 bases agree). The sample was central memory CD4+ T cells from blood. The receptor was derived from a woman under 40 in good health. CDR3 loop: CASSQGLGGYEQYF. The nucleotide sequence is given as TGCGCCAGCAGCCAAGGGTTAGGGGGCTACGAGCAGTACTTC.